This TCR beta chain was identified in a study of T-cell reconstitution after alpha-beta-depleted transplantation in children. The CDR3 sequence is 13 residues long. With V trimmed by 6 bases and J by 5 bases, 7 bases remained unmatched. Looked up from germline, CDR1 is DFQATT and CDR2 is SNEGSKA (reference sequence). A TCRbeta library incorporating unique molecular identifiers was prepared. TCRdb passed the PCR reads through MiXCR, listing each CDR3 protein once. The sample holds a few hundred thousand distinct CDR3 sequences, 9% to 10% seen once. This clonotype was picked up many times. V gene TRBV20-1 combines with J gene TRBJ2-3, with 8 bases aligning to TRBD2. The receptor comes from a human donor who donated a stem cell graft to a child with SCID. Here the sequenced sample was PBMCs from the stem cell graft donor, taken from the stem cell graft. CDR3 residues: CSAPGLGVDTQYF. In DNA form, the CDR3 reads TGCAGTGCCCCGGGACTAGGCGTAGATACGCAGTATTTT.